This T cell receptor beta chain originates from a study of blood T cell repertoires in COVID-19. Some clones are missing from TCRdb's copy, which holds only in-frame ones; the method was immunoSEQ multiplex PCR. Of approximately 330,000 clones listed, about 91% are singletons. V was trimmed by 1 base and J by 3 bases, leaving 9 bases between them. The CDR3 consists of 14 residues. Germline loops: CDR1 LNHNV, CDR2 YYDKDF (reference sequence). This receptor was taken from a man between 25 and 39 years old with COVID-19, enrolled during active disease. V is TRBV15 and J is TRBJ1-1; perhaps TRBD1 as D (5 bases). Sample: peripheral blood. The CDR3 bases are TGTGCCACCAGCAGAGGGACATCCTACACTGAAGCTTTCTTT. Its protein is CATSRGTSYTEAFF.